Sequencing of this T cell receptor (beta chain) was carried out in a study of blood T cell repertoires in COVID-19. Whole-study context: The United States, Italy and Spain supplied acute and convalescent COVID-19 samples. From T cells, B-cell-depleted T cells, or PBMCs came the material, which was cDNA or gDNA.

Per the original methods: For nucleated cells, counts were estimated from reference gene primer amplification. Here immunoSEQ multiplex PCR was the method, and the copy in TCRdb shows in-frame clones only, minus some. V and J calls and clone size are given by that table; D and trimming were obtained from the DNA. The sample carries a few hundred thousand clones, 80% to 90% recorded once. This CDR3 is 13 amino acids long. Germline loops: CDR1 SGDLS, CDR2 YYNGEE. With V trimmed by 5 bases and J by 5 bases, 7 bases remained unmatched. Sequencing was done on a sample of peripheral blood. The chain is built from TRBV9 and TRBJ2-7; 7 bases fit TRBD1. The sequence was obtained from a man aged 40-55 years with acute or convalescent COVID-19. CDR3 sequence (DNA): TGTGCCAGCAGTTTGCAGGGGGACAACGAGCAGTACTTC. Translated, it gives CASSLQGDNEQYF. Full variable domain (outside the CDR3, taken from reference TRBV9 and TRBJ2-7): DSGVTQTPKHLITATGQRVTLRCSPRSGDLSVYWYQQSLDQGLQFLIQYYNGEERAKGNILERFSAQQFPDLHSELNLSSLELGDSALYFCASSLQGDNEQYFGPGTRLTVT.